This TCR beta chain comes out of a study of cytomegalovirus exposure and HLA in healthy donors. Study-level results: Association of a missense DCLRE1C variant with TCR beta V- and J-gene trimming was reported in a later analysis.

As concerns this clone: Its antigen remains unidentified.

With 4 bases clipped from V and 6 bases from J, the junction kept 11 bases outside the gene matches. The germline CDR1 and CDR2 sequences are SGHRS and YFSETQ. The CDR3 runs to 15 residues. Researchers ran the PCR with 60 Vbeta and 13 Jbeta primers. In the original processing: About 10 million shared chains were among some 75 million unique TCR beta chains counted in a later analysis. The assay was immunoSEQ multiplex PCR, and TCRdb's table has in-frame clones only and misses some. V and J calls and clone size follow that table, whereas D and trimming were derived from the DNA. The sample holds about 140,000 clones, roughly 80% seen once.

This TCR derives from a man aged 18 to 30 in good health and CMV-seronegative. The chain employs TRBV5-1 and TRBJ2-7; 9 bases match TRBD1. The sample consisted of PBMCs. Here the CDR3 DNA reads TGCGCCAGCAGCCCATCGCTGACAGGGGGTAGCGAGCAGTACTTC. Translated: CASSPSLTGGSEQYF.